This T cell receptor (beta chain) was obtained from a study of shared clonotypes between healthy human individuals. Whole-study results and caveats: Naive subsets tended to show greater estimated richness than memory subsets. The represented genetic and exposure-history diversity was limited by the small number of donors.

As to this clone: The antigen is unknown.

The assay ran at deep level. The authors loaded 150 to 250 ng DNA, around 30,000 T cell genomes, into sorted-subset replicate PCRs. The assay was immunoSEQ multiplex PCR, and TCRdb's table has in-frame clones only and misses some. This repertoire shows a few hundred thousand clones, around 97% found once; its top ten account for about 0.06%. The CDR3 spans 12 residues. Germline V CDR1 and CDR2: SGHDT, YYEEEE. V lost 2 bases, J lost 7 bases, and 9 bases lay in between. The J gene is TRBJ1-2, the V gene TRBV5-6; D is unresolved. Source material: naive CD4+ T cells sorted from blood. Subset meaning: CD45RA+ positively selected. The TCR originated in a woman aged 30 to 39 in good health. The CDR3 DNA reads as TGTGCCAGCAGCTTCGGAGAAGGTGGCTACACCTTC. Translation: CASSFGEGGYTF. The entire variable domain, with the rest obtained from reference TRBV5-6 and TRBJ1-2, is as follows: DAGVTQSPTHLIKTRGQQVTLRCSPKSGHDTVSWYQQALGQGPQFIFQYYEEEERQRGNFPDRFSGHQFPNYSSELNVNALLLGDSALYLCASSFGEGGYTFGSGTRLTVV.